This TCR beta chain was identified during a study of blood T cell repertoires in COVID-19. Study-level information: Material from acute and convalescent COVID-19 was sourced from the United States, Italy and Spain. Sources were T cells, B-cell-depleted T cells, or PBMCs; the material itself was cDNA or gDNA.

Germline-derived CDR1 and CDR2 are SQVTM and ANQGSEA. Trimming took 4 bases from V and 5 from J; bases not matched to a gene: 6. The CDR3 length is 13 residues. To note about this clone: This sample also contains other DNA sequences that code for the same CDR3.

The authors' processing: Scientists estimated how many nucleated cells there were by amplifying reference gene primers. TCRdb keeps only in-frame clones here, not all; method: immunoSEQ multiplex PCR. V and J calls and clone size are copied from that table; D and trimming were computed from the DNA. The sample contains some 170,000 clones, approximately 88% of which appear only once. The sequence was collected from a woman aged 55-69 years who had recovered from COVID-19. The genes are TRBV29-1 and TRBJ2-5, with 8 positions matching TRBD2. The sample was peripheral blood. Here the CDR3 reads CSVVTSGGETQYF. The CDR3 nucleotides read TGCAGCGTTGTTACCTCGGGGGGGGAGACCCAGTACTTC.